Listed below are T cell receptor beta chains from one sample, sequenced in a study of blood T cell repertoires in COVID-19. The protocol was immunoSEQ multiplex PCR, while the TCRdb copy is restricted to in-frame clones and leaves out a portion. The sample holds around 54,000 clones, roughly 87% seen once. The sample was peripheral blood. The receptor set was obtained from a human donor in a cohort sampled during active COVID-19. CDR3s include the opening cysteine and the closing phenylalanine or tryptophan. Fields, in order: clone size, V gene, J gene, D gene, CDR3 length, CDR3 DNA, CDR3 protein. A D gene is named only where the DNA matches it firmly. Not every row has a clone size; where given, it reads once, few, many or a size class.

size: -
V: TRBV2
J: TRBJ2-1
D: TRBD2
length: 19
DNA: TGTGCCAGCAGCCAGACCGGGACTAGCGGGAGTGGGCACCTCAATGAGCAGTTCTTC
CDR3: CASSQTGTSGSGHLNEQFF

size: -
V: TRBV3-1/TRBV3-2
J: TRBJ1-2
D: TRBD1
length: 15
DNA: TGTGCCAGCAGCCCGGGACAGGTGATCAACTATGGCTACACCTTC
CDR3: CASSPGQVINYGYTF

size: -
V: TRBV18
J: TRBJ1-1
D: -
length: 13
DNA: TGTGCCAGCTCGCTGGACAGGAACACTGAAGCTTTCTTT
CDR3: CASSLDRNTEAFF

size: -
V: TRBV28
J: TRBJ1-2
D: -
length: 15
DNA: TGTGCCAGCAGTTTATTCGGGGGACCCAACTATGGCTACACCTTC
CDR3: CASSLFGGPNYGYTF

size: once
V: TRBV7-9
J: TRBJ2-7
D: TRBD2
length: 15
DNA: TGTGCCAGCAGCTTAGGGGGTGGACTAGCGTTAAGGCAGTACTTC
CDR3: CASSLGGGLALRQYF

size: -
V: TRBV5-4
J: TRBJ2-6
D: -
length: 18
DNA: TGTGCCAGCAGCTTGGGCAGAGGATCCCTCTCTGGGGCCAACGTCCTGACTTTC
CDR3: CASSLGRGSLSGANVLTF

size: -
V: TRBV19
J: TRBJ1-5
D: TRBD1
length: 13
DNA: TGTGCCAGTAGTATCCAGGGGGGTCAGCCCCAGCATTTT
CDR3: CASSIQGGQPQHF

size: -
V: TRBV5-1
J: TRBJ2-7
D: -
length: 14
DNA: TGCGCCAGCAGCTTGGGGGCAGCCGCCTACGAGCAGTACTTC
CDR3: CASSLGAAAYEQYF

size: -
V: TRBV2
J: TRBJ2-3
D: TRBD2
length: 15
DNA: TGTGCCAGCAGTGAATTGTTAGCGGGAGTAGATACGCAGTATTTT
CDR3: CASSELLAGVDTQYF

size: -
V: TRBV27
J: TRBJ2-7
D: TRBD1
length: 16
DNA: TGTGCCAGCAAGTCTGCCGGGACAGCAACATCCTACGAGCAGTACTTC
CDR3: CASKSAGTATSYEQYF

size: -
V: TRBV7-8
J: TRBJ1-2
D: -
length: 13
DNA: TGTGCCAGCAGCTCAGGGGCCATCTATGGCTACACCTTC
CDR3: CASSSGAIYGYTF

size: -
V: TRBV19
J: TRBJ1-3
D: TRBD1
length: 16
DNA: TGTGCCAGTAGTAGAACCGGGACAGCCACTGGAAACACCATATATTTT
CDR3: CASSRTGTATGNTIYF

size: -
V: TRBV30
J: TRBJ1-6
D: TRBD1
length: 14
DNA: TGTGCCTGGAGTACAGGGGGCGGTAATTCACCCCTCCACTTT
CDR3: CAWSTGGGNSPLHF

size: few
V: TRBV5-1
J: TRBJ2-7
D: -
length: 12
DNA: TGCGCCAGCAGCCAGACAGTGGACGAGCAGTACTTC
CDR3: CASSQTVDEQYF

size: -
V: TRBV3-1/TRBV3-2
J: TRBJ2-1
D: -
length: 16
DNA: TGTGCCAGCAGCCACGTTAGCGGTAGCTCCTACAATGAGCAGTTCTTC
CDR3: CASSHVSGSSYNEQFF

size: -
V: TRBV10-1
J: TRBJ2-3
D: -
length: 15
DNA: TGCGCCAGCAGTGTTCGGACAAGCCTCACAGATACGCAGTATTTT
CDR3: CASSVRTSLTDTQYF

size: few
V: TRBV19
J: TRBJ2-7
D: TRBD2
length: 14
DNA: TGTGCCAGTAGTACCCTAGCGGGAGGGTTCGAGCAGTACTTC
CDR3: CASSTLAGGFEQYF

size: -
V: TRBV7-6
J: TRBJ2-2
D: -
length: 17
DNA: TGTGCCAGCAGCTTAGGGCAGGGAAGAGTAAACACCGGGGAGCTGTTTTTT
CDR3: CASSLGQGRVNTGELFF

size: once
V: TRBV10-3
J: TRBJ1-5
D: -
length: 14
DNA: TGTGCCATCAGTGAGTCCCGTGGAGATCAGCCCCAGCATTTT
CDR3: CAISESRGDQPQHF

size: -
V: TRBV6-5
J: TRBJ1-5
D: -
length: 13
DNA: TGTGCCAGCAGTTACGCGGGGAATCAGCCCCAGCATTTT
CDR3: CASSYAGNQPQHF

size: -
V: TRBV3-1/TRBV3-2
J: TRBJ2-1
D: TRBD2
length: 16
DNA: TGTGCCAGCAGCCCGGGGACTAGCGGGACCTACAATGAGCAGTTCTTC
CDR3: CASSPGTSGTYNEQFF

size: -
V: TRBV6-5
J: TRBJ1-1
D: -
length: 13
DNA: TGTGCCAGCAGTCCCCTGGGGGGAACTGAAGCTTTCTTT
CDR3: CASSPLGGTEAFF

size: -
V: TRBV7-7
J: TRBJ2-1
D: TRBD2
length: 18
DNA: TGTGCCAGCAGCCTCGGGACTAGCGGGAGGGCCTCCTACAATGAGCAGTTCTTC
CDR3: CASSLGTSGRASYNEQFF

size: -
V: TRBV3-1/TRBV3-2
J: TRBJ2-5
D: -
length: 15
DNA: TGTGCCAGCGCCGCTGGCGGAGCGTACCAAGAGACCCAGTACTTC
CDR3: CASAAGGAYQETQYF

size: -
V: TRBV6-5
J: TRBJ1-2
D: -
length: 12
DNA: TGTGCCAGCACGGAGGGGTCGTTTGGCTACACCTTC
CDR3: CASTEGSFGYTF

size: -
V: TRBV3-1/TRBV3-2
J: TRBJ1-2
D: -
length: 13
DNA: TGTGCCAGCAGCCAAGCGACAGTGGATGGCTACACCTTC
CDR3: CASSQATVDGYTF

size: -
V: TRBV5-1
J: TRBJ2-7
D: -
length: 15
DNA: TGCGCCAGCAGCCCGGATTCGGACGGAGGCTACGAGCAGTACTTC
CDR3: CASSPDSDGGYEQYF

size: -
V: TRBV28
J: TRBJ1-4
D: -
length: 14
DNA: TGTGCCAGCAGTTTTCGACAGCTTAATGAAAAACTGTTTTTT
CDR3: CASSFRQLNEKLFF

size: once
V: TRBV11-2
J: TRBJ1-5
D: -
length: 12
DNA: TGTGCCAGCAGCTCGGGAGGGCAGCCCCAGCATTTT
CDR3: CASSSGGQPQHF

size: -
V: TRBV10-2
J: TRBJ1-2
D: -
length: 14
DNA: TGCGCCAGCAGTGAGTCGGGGCACAACTATGGCTACACCTTC
CDR3: CASSESGHNYGYTF

size: -
V: TRBV5-1
J: TRBJ1-1
D: -
length: 15
DNA: TGCGCCAGCAGCTTCCAGGGGCCCGGTAACACTGAAGCTTTCTTT
CDR3: CASSFQGPGNTEAFF

size: once
V: TRBV30
J: TRBJ1-2
D: TRBD1
length: 12
DNA: TGTGCCTGGAGGCAGGGGGGCCACACCTACACCTTC
CDR3: CAWRQGGHTYTF

size: -
V: TRBV6-6
J: TRBJ1-3
D: -
length: 14
DNA: TGTGCCAGCAATCAGGGAGGGGGTGGAAACACCATATATTTT
CDR3: CASNQGGGGNTIYF

size: -
V: TRBV9
J: TRBJ2-5
D: -
length: 15
DNA: TGTGCCAGCAGCGTAAGTGGGAGTGTGCGAGAGACCCAGTACTTC
CDR3: CASSVSGSVRETQYF

size: once
V: TRBV3-1/TRBV3-2
J: TRBJ2-7
D: -
length: 14
DNA: TGTGCCAGCAGCCAAGTGCCAGGGGTCTACGAGCAGTACTTC
CDR3: CASSQVPGVYEQYF

size: -
V: TRBV7-6
J: TRBJ1-3
D: -
length: 15
DNA: TGTGCCAGCAGTCAAACCAGGGCGTCTGGAAACACCATATATTTT
CDR3: CASSQTRASGNTIYF

size: -
V: TRBV10-2
J: TRBJ2-5
D: -
length: 11
DNA: TGCGCCAGCAGTGTACGGGAGACCCAGTACTTC
CDR3: CASSVRETQYF

size: few
V: TRBV5-1
J: TRBJ2-7
D: TRBD1
length: 17
DNA: TGCGCCAGCAGCTGGACGGCAGGGACAGGGAGGTCCTACGAGCAGTACTTC
CDR3: CASSWTAGTGRSYEQYF

size: -
V: TRBV18
J: TRBJ2-5
D: -
length: 15
DNA: TGTGCCAGCTCACCAGATCAGGGGCTGGAAGAGACCCAGTACTTC
CDR3: CASSPDQGLEETQYF

size: -
V: TRBV19
J: TRBJ1-1
D: -
length: 11
DNA: TGTGCCAGTAGTTCTCTTGCTGAAGCTTTCTTT
CDR3: CASSSLAEAFF

size: -
V: TRBV6-6
J: TRBJ2-3
D: TRBD1
length: 16
DNA: TGTGCCAGCAGTTACTCTCGGACAGGGGGTTTAGATACGCAGTATTTT
CDR3: CASSYSRTGGLDTQYF

size: once
V: TRBV6-5
J: TRBJ1-2
D: TRBD1
length: 14
DNA: TGTGCCAGCAGTATGGACAGGGGGCGTCGGGGCTACACCTTC
CDR3: CASSMDRGRRGYTF

size: once
V: TRBV5-1
J: TRBJ2-7
D: TRBD2
length: 15
DNA: TGCGCCAGCAGCCCCCTTTCTCTAGCGGCGGGCGAGCAGTACTTC
CDR3: CASSPLSLAAGEQYF

size: once
V: TRBV4-1
J: TRBJ2-1
D: -
length: 13
DNA: TGCGCCAGCAGCCGCCCCGGTGAAAATGAGCAGTTCTTC
CDR3: CASSRPGENEQFF

size: -
V: TRBV6-1
J: TRBJ2-7
D: -
length: 18
DNA: TGTGCCAGCAGTGAGCGCTCTTCGGGGGTGCGGAACTCCTACGAGCAGTACTTC
CDR3: CASSERSSGVRNSYEQYF

size: -
V: TRBV6-5
J: TRBJ2-1
D: TRBD2
length: 16
DNA: TGTGCCAGCAGTTCTAGCGGGAGCCTACCCTACAATGAGCAGTTCTTC
CDR3: CASSSSGSLPYNEQFF